The entry below gives a single T cell receptor beta chain sequence along with its context. The specificity of this receptor is unknown. The sample holds no much larger clone one base away, and base qualities are not on file. At the junction V is shortened by 3 bases and J by 2 bases, with 8 bases in between. The germline V gene (reference sequence) provides CDR1 LNHDA and CDR2 SQIVND. From the cysteine through the phenylalanine, the CDR3 covers 14 amino acids. This entry keeps only the CDR3 DNA: 42 bases, framed from base 1. At one collaborating source in Seattle, patients were enrolled during active infection and were followed longitudinally through the course of disease. Whole blood was collected in K2EDTA tubes by collaborating institutions according to the institutions' own protocols. For TCRbeta analysis, collaborators shipped samples in one of three forms: frozen whole blood, isolated PBMCs, or DNA extracted from either of those sample types.

The immunoSEQ Assay, a bias-controlled multiplex PCR, was used to amplify TCRbeta CDR3 regions from genomic DNA. The original pipeline was this. The number of nucleated cells in each sample was estimated from the amplification of reference gene primers within the assay. To quantify the absolute abundance of each unique TCRbeta CDR3 rearrangement, sequence reads were collapsed and filtered. Productive Simpson clonality was computed per sample as the square root of Simpson's diversity index over productive rearrangements. Here the immuneACCESS table is served through TCRdb, limited to in-frame sequences with V and J called. Missing clones are a known gap in these copies; in checked studies unresolved V genes cover under half, and the rest lacks a known reason. D and trimming come from the DNA, and the V and J calls and clone size come from that table. The sample table lists more than 250,000 clones, around 89% of them with a count of one. 1.6% of the sample is held by the ten biggest clonotypes.

The sample is drawn from a study of blood T cell repertoires in COVID-19 (dated by TCRdb to 2018 to 2021). For context, the study as a whole: Collaborator samples came from the United States, Italy and Spain and covered acute and convalescent phases of COVID-19. The repertoires were made available in a free public database intended to serve as a resource for research on the immune response to SARS-CoV-2. Where HLA class I and class II types were available, the types were taken from metadata supplied by the sample provider, not from assay-based typing. The material from the prospective study consisted of cDNA or gDNA derived from T cells, B-cell-depleted T cells, or PBMCs. Samples came from the ongoing ImmuneRACE study (first 160 participants) plus 1,254 subjects from 6 global collaborators. The dataset comprised deeply sampled blood TCRbeta repertoires from subjects exposed to, actively infected with, or recovered from COVID-19. A de-identified subject ID, COVID-19 status, age in years and sex were almost always included in the sample metadata. What the work shows at the level of the full study, not this receptor alone: Clinical and demographic metadata were provided uncurated, with the amount varying by source and participant.

Sequenced: peripheral blood. This TCR came from a woman in her thirties with COVID-19, enrolled during active disease. The rearrangement joined TRBV19 to TRBJ2-1, with TRBD1 as a weak D call on 6 bases. The CDR3 reads CASSMTGPYNEQFF. The DNA sequence is TGTGCCAGTAGTATGACAGGACCCTACAATGAGCAGTTCTTC.